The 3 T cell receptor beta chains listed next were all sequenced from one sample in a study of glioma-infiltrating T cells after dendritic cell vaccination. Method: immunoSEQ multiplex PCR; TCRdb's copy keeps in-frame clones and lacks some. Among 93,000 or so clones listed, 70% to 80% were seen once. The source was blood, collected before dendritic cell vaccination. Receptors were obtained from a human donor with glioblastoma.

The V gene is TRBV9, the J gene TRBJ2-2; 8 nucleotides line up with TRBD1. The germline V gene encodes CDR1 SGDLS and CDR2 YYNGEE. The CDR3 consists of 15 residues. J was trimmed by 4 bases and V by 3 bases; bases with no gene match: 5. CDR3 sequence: CASSAKQGGTGELFF. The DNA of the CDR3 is TGTGCCAGCAGCGCGAAACAGGGGGGCACCGGGGAGCTGTTTTTT.

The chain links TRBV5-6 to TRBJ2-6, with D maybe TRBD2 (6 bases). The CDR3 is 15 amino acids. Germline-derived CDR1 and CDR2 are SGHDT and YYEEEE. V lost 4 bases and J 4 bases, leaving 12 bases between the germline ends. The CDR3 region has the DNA TGTGCCAGCAGCCTCAGGAGGGCCGGGGCCAACGTCCTGACTTTC. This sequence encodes CASSLRRAGANVLTF. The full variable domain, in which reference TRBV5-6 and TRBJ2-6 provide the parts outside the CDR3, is DAGVTQSPTHLIKTRGQQVTLRCSPKSGHDTVSWYQQALGQGPQFIFQYYEEEERQRGNFPDRFSGHQFPNYSSELNVNALLLGDSALYLCASSLRRAGANVLTFGAGSRLTVL.

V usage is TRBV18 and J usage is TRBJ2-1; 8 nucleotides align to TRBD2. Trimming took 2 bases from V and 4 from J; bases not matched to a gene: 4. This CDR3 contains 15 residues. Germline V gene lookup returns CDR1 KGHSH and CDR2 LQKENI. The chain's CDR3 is CASSPASGGYNEQFF. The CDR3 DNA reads TGTGCCAGCTCACCAGCGAGCGGGGGTTACAATGAGCAGTTCTTC. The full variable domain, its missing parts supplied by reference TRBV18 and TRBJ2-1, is NAGVMQNPRHLVRRRGQEARLRCSPMKGHSHVYWYRQLPEEGLKFMVYLQKENIIDESGMPKERFSAEFPKEGPSILRIQQVVRGDSAAYFCASSPASGGYNEQFFGPGTRLTVL.